The 17 T cell receptor beta chains in this list originate from one sample, sequenced in a study of a mutant IDH1 vaccine in newly diagnosed glioma. Time point reported: baseline, week 1 (first vaccination visit). Treatment noted: pre-vaccination baseline after standard-of-care therapy. Some clones are missing from TCRdb's copy, which holds only in-frame ones; the method was immunoSEQ multiplex PCR. The sample comprises around 26,000 clones, approximately 93% of which are singletons, and roughly 1.3% rests with the top ten. The sequencing here drew on PBMCs, taken from a glioma patient treated with radiotherapy, temozolomide or both. The source is a man aged 40-49 years with glioma.

This clone has just one count. The genes are TRBV2 and TRBJ1-6; 10 nucleotides agree with TRBD1. This CDR3 is built from 14 residues. Germline assignment: CDR1 SNHLY and CDR2 FYNNEI. V trimming: 6 bases; J trimming: 10 bases; junction bases outside the gene matches: 6. For the CDR3, the DNA is TGTGCCAGCAGACTGGGACAGGGGAGATCACCCCTCCACTTT. Its protein is CASRLGQGRSPLHF.

The chain employs TRBV30 and TRBJ1-1; D is possibly TRBD1 (5 bases). There are 13 residues in the CDR3. The V and J ends lost 4 bases and 2 bases respectively, with 11 bases between them. The germline V gene has CDR1 GTSNPN and CDR2 SVGIG (reference sequence). The CDR3 DNA reads as TGTGCCTGGACCGGGGGGATAAACACTGAAGCTTTCTTT. The encoded protein is CAWTGGINTEAFF.

The chain combines TRBV5-6 with TRBJ1-4; D possibly corresponds to TRBD1 (5 bases). CDR3 size: 16 residues. Looked up from germline, CDR1 is SGHDT and CDR2 is YYEEEE. Trimming removed 5 bases at V and 2 bases at J, with 16 bases between. The CDR3 region is CASSWRAAGTNEKLFF. The DNA for the CDR3 is TGTGCCAGCAGTTGGAGGGCGGCAGGGACTAATGAAAAACTGTTTTTT.

This chain uses TRBV9 with TRBJ2-7; D might be TRBD2 (5 bases). This CDR3 comprises 13 residues. With 4 bases removed from V and 0 bases from J, the gap between germline ends came to 8 bases. Per germline, CDR1 SGDLS and CDR2 YYNGEE. This CDR3 reads CASSIAHSYEQYF. As DNA, the CDR3 is TGTGCCAGCAGCATAGCGCACTCCTACGAGCAGTACTTC.

The chain joins TRBV27 to TRBJ1-3; no definite D call. Germline values: CDR1 MNHEY, CDR2 SMNVEV (reference sequence). V was pared by 6 bases and J by 0 bases, with 6 bases between. The CDR3 length is 13 residues. CDR3 protein: CASRGSSGNTIYF. CDR3 in DNA: TGTGCCAGCAGGGGAAGCTCTGGAAACACCATATATTTT.

The chain recombines TRBV19 with TRBJ2-7; 8 positions match TRBD1. Germline V lookup: CDR1 LNHDA, CDR2 SQIVND (reference sequence). There are 15 residues in the CDR3. Trimming removed 11 bases from V and 1 base from J; junction bases left unmatched: 13. CDR3 coding DNA: TGTGCCTCCCGATCCGTGGACAGGGAGTCCTACGAGCAGTACTTC. This gives the protein CASRSVDRESYEQYF.

This chain links TRBV11-2 with TRBJ1-2; D unresolved. CDR3 length equals 15 residues. CDR1 and CDR2 (germline): SGHAT, FQNNGV. Trimming took off 4 bases at V and 8 bases at J, with 20 bases between the two ends. The CDR3 DNA reads TGTGCCAGCAGCTCGGTAGGAGGGATTTTCTACGGCTACACCTTC. Translating it yields CASSSVGGIFYGYTF.

This chain uses TRBV6-6 with TRBJ1-2; unclear D gene. Trimming left V 8 bases short and J 8 bases short, with 9 bases between. Germline assignment: CDR1 MNHNY and CDR2 SVGAGI (reference sequence). The CDR3 consists of 10 residues. The CDR3 sequence: CASHLGGYTF. CDR3 in DNA: TGTGCCAGCCATCTCGGGGGCTACACCTTC.

The J gene is TRBJ1-6, the V gene TRBV6-6; D gene ambiguous. The CDR3 loop spans 12 amino acids. V was trimmed by 2 bases and J by 7 bases, leaving 3 bases between them. Germline CDR1 MNHNY, CDR2 SVGAGI (reference sequence). The CDR3 DNA follows: TGTGCCAGCAGTTACCTAAATTCACCCCTCCACTTT. Its translation: CASSYLNSPLHF.

J is TRBJ2-7 and V is TRBV5-1, with 10 bases lining up with TRBD2. Germline V gives CDR1 SGHRS, CDR2 YFSETQ. After removal of 2 bases from V and 5 bases from J, the junction contained 7 bases not matched to a gene. This CDR3 is built from 15 residues. The CDR3 DNA is TGCGCCAGCAGCTTTGGAGCGGGAGGGAGGAACGAGCAGTACTTC. Encoded protein: CASSFGAGGRNEQYF. The complete variable domain, with remaining parts taken from reference TRBV5-1 and TRBJ2-7, reads KAGVTQTPRYLIKTRGQQVTLSCSPISGHRSVSWYQQTPGQGLQFLFEYFSETQRNKGNFPGRFSGRQFSNSRSEMNVSTLELGDSALYLCASSFGAGGRNEQYFGPGTRLTVT.

The chain has TRBV5-4 and TRBJ2-5; 7 nucleotides match TRBD2. There are 15 residues in the CDR3. Per the germline V gene, CDR1 is SGHNT and CDR2 is YYREEE (reference sequence). The trim removed 4 bases at V and 1 base at J, leaving 7 bases unmatched. This CDR3 reads CASSPRASGQETQYF. The CDR3 nucleotides are TGTGCCAGCAGCCCCCGGGCTAGCGGCCAAGAGACCCAGTACTTC.

The genes are TRBV20-1 and TRBJ1-2; the D gene is possibly TRBD1 (5 bases). The germline gives CDR1 DFQATT, CDR2 SNEGSKA (reference sequence). The CDR3 sequence is 11 residues long. The CDR3 is CSLKGQYGYTF. The CDR3 DNA reads TGCAGCCTTAAGGGGCAGTATGGCTACACCTTC.

This clone was observed a single time. This rearrangement joins TRBV30 to TRBJ2-5; D gene unclear. V lost 4 bases, J lost 0 bases, and 12 bases lay in between. The CDR3 extends over 14 amino acids. Germline lookup yields CDR1 GTSNPN and CDR2 SVGIG (reference sequence). The CDR3 sequence: CAWNVGPYQETQYF. The DNA of the CDR3 is TGTGCCTGGAACGTAGGCCCGTACCAAGAGACCCAGTACTTC. The variable domain in full, with the rest retrieved from reference TRBV30 and TRBJ2-5, is SQTIHQWPATLVQPVGSPLSLECTVEGTSNPNLYWYRQAAGRGLQLLFYSVGIGQISSEVPQNLSASRPQDRQFILSSKKLLLSDSGFYLCAWNVGPYQETQYFGPGTRLLVL.

The chain joins TRBV6-5 to TRBJ2-3; unclear D gene. Germline values: CDR1 MNHEY, CDR2 SVGAGI. Trimming cost V 3 bases and J 2 bases, with 12 bases left between them. This CDR3 has 15 amino acids. CDR3 in DNA: TGTGCCAGCAGTTATCGGCGGAGTTACACAGATACGCAGTATTTT. Translating it yields CASSYRRSYTDTQYF.

V and J are TRBV29-1 and TRBJ1-2; D perhaps matches TRBD1 (5 bases). Between the trimmed V and J ends, which lost 3 bases and 2 bases, there was a span of 13 bases. The CDR3 loop spans 14 amino acids. Germline values: CDR1 SQVTM, CDR2 ANQGSEA. The DNA of the CDR3 is TGCAGCGTTGACGTGACGGGGCAGAACTATGGCTACACCTTC. It specifies CSVDVTGQNYGYTF.

V usage is TRBV5-4 and J usage is TRBJ1-2; TRBD1 aligns across 8 bases. The length of the CDR3 is 14 residues. Trimming took 4 bases from V and 5 from J; bases not matched to a gene: 7. In germline, CDR1 is SGHNT, CDR2 YYREEE (reference sequence). CDR3 coding DNA: TGTGCCAGCAGCCCCGGACAGGGTATATATGGCTACACCTTC. Translation gives CASSPGQGIYGYTF. The full variable domain, with the rest looked up from reference TRBV5-4 and TRBJ1-2, is ETGVTQSPTHLIKTRGQQVTLRCSSQSGHNTVSWYQQALGQGPQFIFQYYREEENGRGNFPPRFSGLQFPNYSSELNVNALELDDSALYLCASSPGQGIYGYTFGSGTRLTVV.

The chain couples TRBV19 to TRBJ2-1; no firm D call. The ends were cut back, 1 base at V and 5 bases at J, with 15 bases in the middle. The germline gives CDR1 LNHDA, CDR2 SQIVND (reference sequence). The CDR3 spans 16 residues. The CDR3 region is CASSIAHSLPHNEQFF. For the CDR3, the DNA is TGTGCCAGTAGTATAGCTCACAGCCTACCCCACAATGAGCAGTTCTTC.